This TCR beta chain was recovered during a study of T cell responses to AZD1222 COVID-19 vaccine. Note on this clone: The antigen is undetermined.

Trimming shortened V by 5 bases and J by 0 bases, and 14 bases separated the two germline ends. The CDR3 covers 15 residues. Germline V gene sequence: CDR1 SEHNR, CDR2 FQNEAQ (reference sequence). Profiled with immunoSEQ multiplex PCR; TCRdb holds only in-frame clones, not every one. The sample holds more than 120,000 clones, about 86% seen once. It was second doses at about 4 or about 12 weeks that were pooled. Study observations and caveats: Among the donors, most were white British and more were female, and clonal diversity was possibly underestimated. Repertoire samples came only from after the peak T cell response.

Here the sequenced sample was peripheral blood, taken 28 days after the second AZD1222 dose. The receptor comes from an adult who received the AZD1222 COVID-19 vaccine. This chain uses TRBV7-9 with TRBJ2-7; TRBD1 is a possible D gene (5 bases). DNA of the CDR3: TGTGCCAGCAGCCCACGACAGTCCTACTCCTACGAGCAGTACTTC. This codes for CASSPRQSYSYEQYF.